Following are 11 T cell receptor beta chains from one sample sequenced in a study of tumor-infiltrating lymphocytes in oesophageal squamous cell carcinoma. TCRdb recomputed calls from the PCR reads with MiXCR, one row per CDR3 protein. Seen here are 8,000 to 13,000 distinct CDR3 sequences, 63% observed once, and the top ten hold around 27%. Input material: esophageal tumor tissue. The receptor set was obtained from a female donor with esophageal squamous cell carcinoma.

This clonotype was recorded many times. A single base separates this from a much larger clone, so it may be a read error. The rearrangement joins TRBV7-9 to TRBJ2-1, with D possibly matching TRBD1 (5 bases). The CDR3 spans 14 residues. Germline V lookup: CDR1 SEHNR, CDR2 FQNEAQ (reference sequence). Trimming cost V 3 bases and J 10 bases, with 16 bases left between them. Here the CDR3 reads CASSLTANSYEQFF. DNA for the CDR3: TGTGCCAGCAGCTTGACAGCTAACTCCTACGAGCAGTTCTTC.

This clonotype showed up just a few times. The V and J genes are TRBV6-6 and TRBJ2-1; 9 bases align to TRBD1. Germline V gives CDR1 MNHNY, CDR2 SVGAGI (reference sequence). The trim removed 3 bases at V and 7 bases at J, leaving 13 bases unmatched. The CDR3 covers 17 residues. CDR3 bases: TGTGCCAGCAGTTATAACCGGGACAGGGTTCCTCTGAATGAGCAGTTCTTC. Translation gives CASSYNRDRVPLNEQFF.

This clonotype was detected only a few times. A read error may be the cause here, since a much bigger clone is one base away. This rearrangement joins TRBV7-6 to TRBJ2-7; D is undetermined. With the DNA end fitting TRBJ2-1 better, the J assignment may be wrong. This CDR3 is built from 13 residues. Germline CDR1 SGHVS, CDR2 FNYEAQ. In DNA, the CDR3 is TGTGCCAGCAGCTTTGGGCGGCAAGAGACCCAGTTCTTC. Amino acids: CASSFGRQETQFF.

This chain links TRBV7-9 with TRBJ2-1, with D hard to call. The DNA end is more similar to TRBJ2-7, so the J call may be wrong. Germline assignment: CDR1 SEHNR and CDR2 FQNEAQ (reference sequence). The length of the CDR3 is 13 residues. Written as DNA, the CDR3 is TGTGCCAGCAGCCCCATGGGTAATTACGAGCAGTACTTC. Its protein product is CASSPMGNYEQYF.

By sample fraction, this clonotype is medium-sized. Written as DNA, the CDR3 is TGTGCCAGCAGTTTTTCCGGGACTAGCGGGAGGGCTTCCTACAATGAGCAGTTCTTC. It codes for CASSFSGTSGRASYNEQFF. V and J are TRBV28 and TRBJ2-1, with TRBD2 matching over 16 bases. CDR3 length: 19 amino acids. Germline V gene sequence: CDR1 MDHEN, CDR2 SYDVKM. The J segment lost 1 base and the V segment lost 3 bases, leaving 6 bases of the junction unmatched. Full variable domain (rest looked up from reference TRBV28 and TRBJ2-1): DVKVTQSSRYLVKRTGEKVFLECVQDMDHENMFWYRQDPGLGLRLIYFSYDVKMKEKGDIPEGYSVSREKKERFSLILESASTNQTSMYLCASSFSGTSGRASYNEQFFGPGTRLTVL.

The chain recombines TRBV6-1 with TRBJ2-3; 10 positions match TRBD2. The DNA end lines up better with TRBJ2-1; the J call may be wrong. Germline CDR1 is MNHNS and CDR2 is SASEGT. This CDR3 has 15 residues. CDR3 amino acids: CASRESGRALNEQFF. CDR3 DNA sequence: TGTGCCAGCAGGGAAAGCGGGAGGGCCCTAAATGAGCAGTTCTTC.

This clonotype came up many times. CDR3 loop: CASSQRAQFNYGYTF. CDR3 nucleotides: TGTGCCAGTAGTCAGCGGGCTCAATTCAACTATGGCTACACCTTC. The chain couples TRBV19 to TRBJ1-2, with D unresolved. Trimming removed 5 bases from V and 2 bases from J, with 15 bases in between. Germline V gene sequence: CDR1 LNHDA, CDR2 SQIVND (reference sequence). This CDR3 has 15 amino acids.

In its sample, this clonotype is medium-sized (0.01 to 0.1%). V and J are TRBV5-1 and TRBJ2-1; TRBD2 is a possible D gene (5 bases). V was shortened by 1 base and J by 3 bases, with 14 bases between the two germline ends. The CDR3 is 16 residues long. Germline assignment: CDR1 SGHRS and CDR2 YFSETQ. The CDR3 sequence is CASSLKRTDFYNEQFF. CDR3 bases: TGCGCCAGCAGCTTGAAGAGGACTGATTTCTACAATGAGCAGTTCTTC.

Concerning this clonotype itself: One junction end does not reproduce the germline sequence, and a read error may be involved. V is TRBV5-3 and J is TRBJ2-7; either TRBD1 or TRBD2 may fit D (6 bases each). The J call is doubtful: the DNA matches TRBJ2-5 better. TRBV5-3 is an ORF, with its function uncertain. This CDR3 comprises 15 residues. The CDR3 sequence: CASSLAGHLQETQYF. CDR3 nucleotides: TGCGCCAGCAGCTTGGCGGGACACTTACAAGAGACCCAGTACTTC.

The chain uses TRBV7-2 and TRBJ2-1, with D possibly being TRBD2 (5 bases). The J call may be wrong; the DNA end is better matched by TRBJ2-7. Germline V gene lookup returns CDR1 SGHTA and CDR2 FQGNSA. The CDR3 consists of 13 residues. This CDR3 reads CASSLDGTYEQYF. CDR3 nucleotides: TGTGCCAGCAGCTTAGACGGGACCTACGAGCAGTACTTC.

This clonotype has just a few counts. The V call is TRBV6-5, the J call TRBJ1-3; 8 bases are a match to TRBD1. Trimming at V came to 7 bases and at J to 3 bases, leaving 2 bases not matched to a gene. The CDR3 covers 13 residues. The germline CDR1 and CDR2 sequences are MNHEY and SVGAGI. In nucleotides, the CDR3 is TGTGCCAGCAAACAGGGGGGTGGAAACACCATATATTTT. Protein product: CASKQGGGNTIYF.